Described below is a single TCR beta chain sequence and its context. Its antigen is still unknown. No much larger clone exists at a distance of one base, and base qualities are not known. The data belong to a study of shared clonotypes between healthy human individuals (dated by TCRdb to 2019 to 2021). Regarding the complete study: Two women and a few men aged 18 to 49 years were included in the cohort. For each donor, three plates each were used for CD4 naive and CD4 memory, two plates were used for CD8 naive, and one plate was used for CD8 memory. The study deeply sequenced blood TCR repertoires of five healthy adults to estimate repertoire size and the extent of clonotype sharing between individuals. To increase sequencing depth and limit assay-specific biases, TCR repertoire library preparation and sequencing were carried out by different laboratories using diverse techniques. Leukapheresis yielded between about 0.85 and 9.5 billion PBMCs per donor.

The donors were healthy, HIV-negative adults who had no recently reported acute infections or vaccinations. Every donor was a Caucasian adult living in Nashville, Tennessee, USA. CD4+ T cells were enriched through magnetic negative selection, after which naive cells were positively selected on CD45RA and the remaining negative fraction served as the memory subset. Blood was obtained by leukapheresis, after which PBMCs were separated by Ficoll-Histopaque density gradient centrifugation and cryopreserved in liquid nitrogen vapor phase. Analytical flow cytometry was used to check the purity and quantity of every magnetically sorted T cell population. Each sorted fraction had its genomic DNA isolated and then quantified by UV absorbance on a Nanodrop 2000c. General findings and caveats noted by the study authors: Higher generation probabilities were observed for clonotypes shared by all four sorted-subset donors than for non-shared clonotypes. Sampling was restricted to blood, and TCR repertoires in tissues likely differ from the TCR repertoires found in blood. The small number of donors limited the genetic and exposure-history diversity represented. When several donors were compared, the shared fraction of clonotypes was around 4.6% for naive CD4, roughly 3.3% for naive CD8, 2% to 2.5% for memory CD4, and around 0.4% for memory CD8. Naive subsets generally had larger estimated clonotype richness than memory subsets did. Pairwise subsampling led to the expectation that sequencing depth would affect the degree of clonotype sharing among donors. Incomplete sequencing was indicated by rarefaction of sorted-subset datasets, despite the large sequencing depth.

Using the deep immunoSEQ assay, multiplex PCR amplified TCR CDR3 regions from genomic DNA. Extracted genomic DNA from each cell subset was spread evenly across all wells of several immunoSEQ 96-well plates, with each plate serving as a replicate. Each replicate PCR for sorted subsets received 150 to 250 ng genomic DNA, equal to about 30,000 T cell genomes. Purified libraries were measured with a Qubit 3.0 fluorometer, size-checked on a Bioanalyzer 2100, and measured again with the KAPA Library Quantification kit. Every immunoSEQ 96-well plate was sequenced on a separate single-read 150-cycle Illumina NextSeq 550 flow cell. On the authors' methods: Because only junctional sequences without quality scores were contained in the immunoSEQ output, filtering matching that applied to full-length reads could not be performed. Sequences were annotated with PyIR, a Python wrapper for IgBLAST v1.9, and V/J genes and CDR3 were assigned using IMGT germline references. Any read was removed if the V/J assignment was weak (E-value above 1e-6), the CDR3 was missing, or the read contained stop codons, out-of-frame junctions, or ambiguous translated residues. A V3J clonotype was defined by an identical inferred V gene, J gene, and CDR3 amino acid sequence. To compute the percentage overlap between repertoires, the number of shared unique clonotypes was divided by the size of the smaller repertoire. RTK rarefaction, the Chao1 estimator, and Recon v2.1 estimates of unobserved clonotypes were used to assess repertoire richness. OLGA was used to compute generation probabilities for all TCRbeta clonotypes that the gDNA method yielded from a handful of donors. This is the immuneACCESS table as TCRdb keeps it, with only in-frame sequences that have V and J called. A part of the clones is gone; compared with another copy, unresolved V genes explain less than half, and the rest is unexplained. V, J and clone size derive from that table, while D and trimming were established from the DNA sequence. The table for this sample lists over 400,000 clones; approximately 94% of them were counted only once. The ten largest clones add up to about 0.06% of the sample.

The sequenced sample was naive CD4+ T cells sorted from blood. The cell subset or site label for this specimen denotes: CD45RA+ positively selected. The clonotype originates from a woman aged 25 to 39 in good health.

The DNA sequence follows: TGTGCCAGCAGCCCGCCCGGGACAGGGGACTATGGCTACACCTTC. This translates into CASSPPGTGDYGYTF. Recombination joined TRBV11-1 with TRBJ1-2, with 10 bases in between that match TRBD1. Reading from cysteine to phenylalanine, the CDR3 counts 15 amino acids. The entry retains the CDR3 DNA only, 45 bases that are in frame from base 1. CDR1 and CDR2 are drawn from the germline V gene (reference sequence): SGHAT, FQDESV. V lost 5 bases and J lost 3 bases, and the count of bases not matched to a germline gene is 6.